The clone carrying this T cell receptor beta chain was detected only a few times. Seattle enrolled patients during active infection and tracked them longitudinally. CDR1 and CDR2 from the germline V gene are KGHSH and LQKENI. Trimming took 0 bases from V and 4 from J, leaving 18 bases between them. The CDR3 sequence is 17 residues long. The data stem from a study of blood T cell repertoires in COVID-19. Whole-study context: Samples of COVID-19 (acute and convalescent) were obtained from the United States, Italy and Spain. In each case, the material was cDNA or gDNA derived from T cells, B-cell-depleted T cells, or PBMCs.

Per the study methods: Reference gene primer amplification yielded estimated nucleated cell counts. Measured with immunoSEQ multiplex PCR; TCRdb has only the in-frame clones, and not every one. V and J calls and clone size come straight from that table; D and trimming were deduced from the DNA. The sample records around 210,000 clones, 88% being singletons. The sequenced sample consisted of peripheral blood. The receptor was derived from a man aged 50 to 60 with COVID-19, enrolled during active disease. J is TRBJ2-5 and V is TRBV18; possible D gene TRBD1, 5 bases. CDR3: CASSPPKFKGLGETQYF. The CDR3 region has the DNA TGTGCCAGCTCACCACCGAAGTTTAAGGGGCTTGGAGAGACCCAGTACTTC.